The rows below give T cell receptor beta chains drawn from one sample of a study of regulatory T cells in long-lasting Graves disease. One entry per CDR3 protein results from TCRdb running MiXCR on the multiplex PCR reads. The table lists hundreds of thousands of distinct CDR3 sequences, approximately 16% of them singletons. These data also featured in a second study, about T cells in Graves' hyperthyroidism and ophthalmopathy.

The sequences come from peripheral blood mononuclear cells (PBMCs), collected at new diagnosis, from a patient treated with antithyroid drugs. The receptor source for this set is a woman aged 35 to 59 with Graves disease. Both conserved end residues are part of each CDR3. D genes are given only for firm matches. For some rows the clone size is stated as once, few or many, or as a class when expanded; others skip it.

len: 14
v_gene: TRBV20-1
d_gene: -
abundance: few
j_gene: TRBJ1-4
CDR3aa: CSARDVPANEKLFF
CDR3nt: TGCAGTGCTAGAGATGTCCCAGCTAATGAAAAACTGTTTTTT

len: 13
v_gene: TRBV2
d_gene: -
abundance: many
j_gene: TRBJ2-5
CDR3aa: CASAHVLAETQYF
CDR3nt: TGTGCCAGCGCGCACGTTCTCGCGGAGACCCAGTACTTC

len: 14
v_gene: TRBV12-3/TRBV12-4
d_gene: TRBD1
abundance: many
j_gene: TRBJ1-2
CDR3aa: CASSLGTGSIGYTF
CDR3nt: TGTGCCAGCAGCTTGGGGACAGGGTCAATCGGCTACACCTTC

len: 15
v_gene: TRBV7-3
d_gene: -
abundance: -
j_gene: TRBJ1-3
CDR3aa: CASSLTGTPGNTIYF
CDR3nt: TGTGCCAGCAGCTTAACAGGGACTCCTGGAAACACCATATATTTT

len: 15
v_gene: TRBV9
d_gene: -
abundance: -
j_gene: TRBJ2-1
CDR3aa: CASSAVGRGANEQFF
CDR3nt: TGTGCCAGCAGCGCCGTAGGACGGGGGGCCAATGAGCAGTTCTTC

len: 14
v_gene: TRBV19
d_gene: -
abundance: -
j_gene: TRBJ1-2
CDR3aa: CASSMGLFPYGYTF
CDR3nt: TGTGCCAGTAGTATGGGGCTCTTCCCCTATGGCTACACCTTC

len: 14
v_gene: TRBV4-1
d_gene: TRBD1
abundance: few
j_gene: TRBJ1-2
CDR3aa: CASSPQGQIYGYTF
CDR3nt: TGCGCCAGCAGCCCCCAGGGACAGATCTATGGCTACACCTTC

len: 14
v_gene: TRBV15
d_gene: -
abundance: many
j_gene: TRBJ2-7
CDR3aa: CATSRVRGWDEQYF
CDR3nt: TGTGCCACCAGCAGAGTTCGAGGGTGGGACGAGCAGTACTTC

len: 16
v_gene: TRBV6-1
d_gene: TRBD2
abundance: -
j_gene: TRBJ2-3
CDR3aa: CASSEPSGVGADTQYF
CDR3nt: TGTGCCAGCAGTGAACCCAGCGGGGTAGGCGCAGATACGCAGTATTTT

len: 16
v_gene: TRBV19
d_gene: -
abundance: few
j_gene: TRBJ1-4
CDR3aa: CASSIDFTTVNEKLFF
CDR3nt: TGTGCCAGTAGTATAGATTTCACAACCGTGAATGAAAAACTGTTTTTT

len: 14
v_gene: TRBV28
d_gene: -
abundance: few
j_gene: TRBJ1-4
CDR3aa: CASSRQRAYEKLFF
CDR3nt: TGTGCCAGCAGCCGACAGCGGGCTTATGAAAAACTGTTTTTT

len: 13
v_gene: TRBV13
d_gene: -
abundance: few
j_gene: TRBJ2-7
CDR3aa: CATSQGDVYEQYF
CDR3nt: TGTGCCACCTCCCAGGGAGATGTCTACGAGCAGTACTTC

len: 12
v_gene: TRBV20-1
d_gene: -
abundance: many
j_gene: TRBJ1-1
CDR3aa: CSATRGYTEAFF
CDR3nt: TGCAGTGCCACCAGGGGTTACACTGAAGCTTTCTTT

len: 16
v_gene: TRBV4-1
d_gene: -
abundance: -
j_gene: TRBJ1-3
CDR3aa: CASSQEYGISGNTIYF
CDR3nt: TGCGCCAGCAGCCAAGAATATGGCATCTCTGGAAACACCATATATTTT

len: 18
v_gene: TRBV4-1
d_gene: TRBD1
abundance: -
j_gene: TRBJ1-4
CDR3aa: CASSQSGQGGATNEKLFF
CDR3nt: TGCGCCAGCAGCCAGTCGGGACAGGGGGGAGCAACTAATGAAAAACTGTTTTTT

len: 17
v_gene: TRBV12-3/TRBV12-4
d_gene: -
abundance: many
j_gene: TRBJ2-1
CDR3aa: CASSPPPGSGPYNEQFF
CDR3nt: TGTGCCAGCAGTCCCCCTCCGGGAAGCGGACCATACAATGAGCAGTTCTTC

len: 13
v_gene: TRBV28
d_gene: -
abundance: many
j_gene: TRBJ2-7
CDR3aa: CASSLDGAPEQYF
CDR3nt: TGTGCCAGCAGTTTAGATGGGGCGCCCGAGCAGTACTTC

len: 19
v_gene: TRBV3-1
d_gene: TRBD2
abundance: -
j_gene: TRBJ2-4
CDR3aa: CASSQELAGGPLAKNIQYF
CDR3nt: TGTGCCAGCAGCCAAGAACTAGCGGGGGGTCCCCTAGCCAAAAACATTCAGTACTTC

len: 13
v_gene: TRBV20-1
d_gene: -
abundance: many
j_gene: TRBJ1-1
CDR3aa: CSAARQKGTEAFF
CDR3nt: TGCAGTGCTGCTCGACAGAAGGGGACTGAAGCTTTCTTT

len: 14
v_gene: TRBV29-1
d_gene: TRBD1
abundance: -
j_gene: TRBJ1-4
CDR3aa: CSVSRWDRGLKLFF
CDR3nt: TGCAGCGTTTCCCGATGGGACAGGGGATTAAAACTGTTTTTT

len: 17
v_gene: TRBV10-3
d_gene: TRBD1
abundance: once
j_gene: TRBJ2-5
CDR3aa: CAISGQRLTGGQETQYF
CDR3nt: TGTGCCATCAGTGGGCAGAGGCTGACAGGGGGACAAGAGACCCAGTACTTC

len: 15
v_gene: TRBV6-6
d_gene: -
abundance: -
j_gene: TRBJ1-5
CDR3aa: CASSYSAPGVQPQHF
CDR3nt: TGTGCCAGCAGTTACTCGGCCCCGGGGGTTCAGCCCCAGCATTTT

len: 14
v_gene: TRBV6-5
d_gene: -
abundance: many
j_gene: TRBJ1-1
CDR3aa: CASSYEIMNTEAFF
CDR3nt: TGTGCCAGCAGTTACGAGATCATGAACACTGAAGCTTTCTTT

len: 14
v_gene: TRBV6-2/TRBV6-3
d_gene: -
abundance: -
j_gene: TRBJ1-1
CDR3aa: CASSYGQADTEAFF
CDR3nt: TGTGCCAGCAGTTACGGGCAGGCGGACACTGAAGCTTTCTTT

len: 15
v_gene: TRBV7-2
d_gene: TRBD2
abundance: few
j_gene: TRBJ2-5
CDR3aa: CASSISGGPQETQYF
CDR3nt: TGTGCCAGCAGCATTAGCGGGGGCCCCCAAGAGACCCAGTACTTC

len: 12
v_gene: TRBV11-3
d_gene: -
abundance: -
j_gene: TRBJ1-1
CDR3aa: CAGSLDLRAAFF
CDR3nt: TGTGCCGGCAGCTTAGATCTCAGGGCCGCTTTCTTT

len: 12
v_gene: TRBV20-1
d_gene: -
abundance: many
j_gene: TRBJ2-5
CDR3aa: CSAGAGHETQYF
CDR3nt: TGCAGTGCTGGCGCGGGGCATGAGACCCAGTACTTC

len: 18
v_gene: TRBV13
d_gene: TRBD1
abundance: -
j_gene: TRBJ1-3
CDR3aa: CASSFRPTGASAGNTIYF
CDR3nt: TGTGCCAGCAGCTTCAGACCGACAGGGGCCTCCGCTGGAAACACCATATATTTT

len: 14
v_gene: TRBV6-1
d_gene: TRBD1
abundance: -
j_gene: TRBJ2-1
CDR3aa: CASRGGQGSYEQFF
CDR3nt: TGTGCCAGCAGGGGAGGACAGGGGAGCTATGAGCAGTTCTTC

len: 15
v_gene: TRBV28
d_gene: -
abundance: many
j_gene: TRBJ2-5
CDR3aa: CASSFAGASQETQYF
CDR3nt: TGTGCCAGCAGTTTCGCGGGGGCCAGCCAAGAGACCCAGTACTTC

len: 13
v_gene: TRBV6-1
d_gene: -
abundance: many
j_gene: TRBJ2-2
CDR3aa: CASRQANTGELFF
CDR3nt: TGTGCCAGCAGACAGGCGAACACCGGGGAGCTGTTTTTT

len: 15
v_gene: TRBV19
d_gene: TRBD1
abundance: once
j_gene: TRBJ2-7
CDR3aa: CASSISGQEAYEQYF
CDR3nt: TGTGCCAGTAGTATCAGCGGACAGGAGGCCTACGAGCAGTACTTC

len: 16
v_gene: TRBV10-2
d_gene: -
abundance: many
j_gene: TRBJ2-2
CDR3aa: CASSPDTLPNTGELFF
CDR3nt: TGCGCCAGCAGTCCGGACACACTTCCGAACACCGGGGAGCTGTTTTTT

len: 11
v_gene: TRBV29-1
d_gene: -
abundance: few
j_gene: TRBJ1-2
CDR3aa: CSIGGGHGYTF
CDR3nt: TGCAGCATTGGCGGGGGTCATGGCTACACCTTC

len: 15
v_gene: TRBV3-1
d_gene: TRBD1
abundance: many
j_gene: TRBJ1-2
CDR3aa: CASSQAGGANYGYTF
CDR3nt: TGTGCCAGCAGCCAGGCAGGGGGAGCTAACTATGGCTACACCTTC

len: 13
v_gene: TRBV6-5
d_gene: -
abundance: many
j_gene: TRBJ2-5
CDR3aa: CASSSPGSETQYF
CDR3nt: TGTGCCAGCAGTTCCCCGGGGTCGGAGACCCAGTACTTC

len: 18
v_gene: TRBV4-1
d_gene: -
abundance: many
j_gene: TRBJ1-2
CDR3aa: CASSQVARVAASARAYTF
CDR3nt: TGCGCCAGCAGCCAAGTCGCCAGGGTGGCTGCCTCCGCACGGGCCTACACCTTC

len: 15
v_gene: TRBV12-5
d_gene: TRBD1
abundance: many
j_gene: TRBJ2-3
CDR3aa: CASGLVGQAKHLRAF
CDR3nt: TGTGCTAGTGGTTTGGTAGGACAGGCAAAACACCTACGGGCGTTT

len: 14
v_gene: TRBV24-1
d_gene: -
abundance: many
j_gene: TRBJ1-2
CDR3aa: CATSDPGQWGGYTF
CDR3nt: TGTGCCACCAGTGATCCCGGGCAGTGGGGAGGCTACACCTTC

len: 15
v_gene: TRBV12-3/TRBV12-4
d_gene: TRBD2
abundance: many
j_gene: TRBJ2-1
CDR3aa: CASTLSAGGRNEQFF
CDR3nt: TGTGCCAGCACCCTATCAGCGGGGGGGCGTAATGAGCAGTTCTTC

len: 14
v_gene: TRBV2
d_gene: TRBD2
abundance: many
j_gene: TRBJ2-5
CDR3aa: CASRAGGWQETQYF
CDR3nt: TGTGCCAGCAGAGCGGGGGGGTGGCAAGAGACCCAGTACTTC

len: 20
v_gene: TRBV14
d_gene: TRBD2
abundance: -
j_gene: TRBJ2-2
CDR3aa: CASSQDRRTSGGVGTGELFF
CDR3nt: TGTGCCAGCAGCCAAGATCGAAGGACTAGCGGGGGGGTGGGCACCGGGGAGCTGTTTTTT

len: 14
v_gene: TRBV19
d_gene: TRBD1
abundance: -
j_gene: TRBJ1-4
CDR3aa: CASSKTGVGEKLFF
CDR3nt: TGTGCCAGTAGTAAGACAGGGGTGGGTGAAAAACTGTTTTTT